One sample yielded the 3 T cell receptor beta chains listed below, sequenced in a study of cytomegalovirus exposure and HLA in healthy donors. The PCR used 60 Vbeta and 13 Jbeta primers. Profiling relied on immunoSEQ multiplex PCR, and the TCRdb table lists in-frame clones only, not all of them. The sample lists about 170,000 clones, around 80% occurring once. Sequencing was done on a sample of PBMCs. Every receptor here comes from a girl aged 10-17 years in good health and CMV-seropositive.

The chain has TRBV11-2 and TRBJ1-2; weak D call: TRBD1 (5 bases). Trimming shortened V by 5 bases and J by 5 bases, and 18 bases separated the two germline ends. The CDR3 is 15 residues long. Germline V gene sequence: CDR1 SGHAT, CDR2 FQNNGV. The CDR3 nucleotides are TGTGCCAGCAGCACCGTTGGGAGGGGCCTATATGGCTACACCTTC. Translation: CASSTVGRGLYGYTF.

V usage is TRBV5-1 and J usage is TRBJ1-1; 7 positions match TRBD1. Germline CDR1 reads SGHRS; CDR2 reads YFSETQ. V lost 4 bases to trimming and J lost 1 base; unmatched junction nucleotides: 7. This CDR3 region has 15 residues. This chain's CDR3 is CASSRQQGRNTEAFF. The CDR3 DNA reads TGCGCCAGCAGCAGACAACAGGGGAGGAACACTGAAGCTTTCTTT.

The chain uses TRBV19 and TRBJ1-5, with D maybe TRBD1 (5 bases). The V end was cut by 6 bases, the J end by 6 bases, with 18 bases between. This CDR3 is built from 15 residues. The germline V gene has CDR1 LNHDA and CDR2 SQIVND (reference sequence). Here the CDR3 reads CASRGPGGSGQPQHF. CDR3 nucleotides: TGTGCCAGTAGGGGCCCGGGGGGTTCGGGTCAGCCCCAGCATTTT.